Listed here are 27 T cell receptor beta chains from one sample, sequenced in a study of cytomegalovirus exposure and HLA in healthy donors. With 60 Vbeta and 13 Jbeta primers, the PCR was carried out. Assay used: immunoSEQ multiplex PCR; TCRdb lists only in-frame clones, some missing. The sample contains roughly 200,000 clones, roughly four fifths of which appear only once. The sequencing sample was made of PBMCs. These receptors all stem from a male donor in good health and CMV-seronegative.

The chain joins TRBV5-1 to TRBJ2-3; D uncertain. V was pared by 2 bases and J by 5 bases, with 6 bases between. The CDR3 runs 12 residues. The germline V gene has CDR1 SGHRS and CDR2 YFSETQ. For the CDR3, the DNA is TGCGCCAGCAGCTTTCTCTTAGATACGCAGTATTTT. Its translation is CASSFLLDTQYF.

This clone was seen more than once but under ten times. The V call is TRBV7-9, the J call TRBJ2-7, with no clear D. The germline V gene encodes CDR1 SEHNR and CDR2 FQNEAQ (reference sequence). Trimming removed 5 bases at V and 3 bases at J, with 5 bases between. CDR3 length: 11 residues. CDR3 region: CASSPRYEQYF. The CDR3 DNA follows: TGTGCCAGCAGCCCCCGCTACGAGCAGTACTTC.

The chain employs TRBV19 and TRBJ1-2; tentatively, D is TRBD1 (6 bases). Per germline, CDR1 LNHDA and CDR2 SQIVND (reference sequence). Trimming pared 6 bases from V and 6 bases from J, leaving 14 bases between. This CDR3 has 13 amino acids. The CDR3 here is CASSMTGWDGYTF. CDR3 nucleotides: TGTGCCAGTAGCATGACAGGATGGGATGGCTACACCTTC.

The rearrangement joins TRBV27 to TRBJ2-3; possible D gene TRBD1, 6 bases. From germline, CDR1 is MNHEY and CDR2 SMNVEV (reference sequence). V lost 6 bases, J lost 0 bases, and 10 bases lay in between. The CDR3 consists of 14 residues. The CDR3 loop is CASRPTGSTDTQYF. In DNA, the CDR3 is TGTGCCAGCAGGCCTACAGGGAGCACAGATACGCAGTATTTT.

This chain connects TRBV4-1 to TRBJ2-6, with TRBD2 identical over 9 bases. V lost 3 bases, J lost 1 base, and 13 bases stayed unmatched. Germline V CDR1 and CDR2: MGHRA, YSYEKL. The length of the CDR3 is 20 residues. CDR3 protein: CASSHPGLATRASGANVLTF. The CDR3 DNA follows: TGCGCCAGCAGCCACCCCGGACTAGCGACCCGAGCTTCTGGGGCCAACGTCCTGACTTTC.

This clone turned up a few times. J is TRBJ2-6 and V is TRBV6-6; D remains ambiguous. The CDR3 runs to 14 residues. Germline V gives CDR1 MNHNY, CDR2 SVGAGI (reference sequence). V lost 2 bases to trimming and J lost 1 base, with 3 bases between them. This CDR3 is CASSYVSGANVLTF. The CDR3, as DNA: TGTGCCAGCAGTTACGTATCTGGGGCCAACGTCCTGACTTTC.

The gene calls are TRBV9 and TRBJ2-1; 8 nucleotides line up with TRBD2. The CDR3 sequence is 15 residues long. V was pared by 0 bases and J by 4 bases, with 3 bases of the junction left unmatched. From germline, CDR1 is SGDLS and CDR2 YYNGEE. Here the CDR3 reads CASSVVPSGYNEQFF. The CDR3 region has the DNA TGTGCCAGCAGCGTAGTCCCTAGCGGGTACAATGAGCAGTTCTTC.

The V call is TRBV6-5, the J call TRBJ1-5; D is undetermined. Germline-derived CDR1 and CDR2 are MNHEY and SVGAGI. Between the trimmed V and J ends, which lost 2 bases and 10 bases, there was a span of 18 bases. The CDR3 consists of 15 residues. DNA of the CDR3: TGTGCCAGCAGTTACAGTGCTGGCACCCACTATCCCCAGCATTTT. It yields the protein CASSYSAGTHYPQHF.

To note about this clone: The junction departs from germline at one end; a sequencing error may be responsible. This sequence joins TRBV6-5 and TRBJ2-4; 11 nucleotides match TRBD1. The CDR3 is 15 amino acids. Germline values: CDR1 MNHEY, CDR2 SVGAGI. The CDR3 DNA follows: TGTGCCAGCAGTTACTCAGGGACAGGGGGTAGAGGGTGGAACTTC. Its protein is CASSYSGTGGRGWNF.

This clone has more than one count but fewer than ten. The rearrangement links TRBV6-1 to TRBJ1-1; 7 bases are shared with TRBD1. The CDR3 has 15 amino acids. CDR1 is MNHNS and CDR2 is SASEGT in the germline V gene. Trimming took 3 bases from V and 0 from J; bases not matched to a gene: 4. The CDR3 DNA reads TGTGCCAGCAGTGAGTATCAGGGGGTGAACACTGAAGCTTTCTTT. Protein: CASSEYQGVNTEAFF.

V usage is TRBV6-1 and J usage is TRBJ2-1; D uncertain. The CDR3 spans 12 residues. V shed 6 bases and J shed 3 bases, with 6 bases lying between them. Germline loops: CDR1 MNHNS, CDR2 SASEGT. The CDR3 nucleotides are TGTGCCAGCAGGGCCCACTACAATGAGCAGTTCTTC. This codes for CASRAHYNEQFF.

The V call is TRBV6-1, the J call TRBJ1-5, with 7 bases that match TRBD1. The CDR3 is 13 amino acids. J gave up 3 bases and V 8 bases, and 4 bases lay outside the gene matches. The germline V gene has CDR1 MNHNS and CDR2 SASEGT. CDR3 residues: CASGGQNNQPQHF. The CDR3 DNA sequence: TGTGCCAGCGGGGGACAGAACAATCAGCCCCAGCATTTT.

The chain couples TRBV28 to TRBJ1-1; D uncertain. The CDR3 is 13 residues long. V gave up 3 bases and J gave up 4 bases, with 9 bases separating them. Germline CDR1 and CDR2: MDHEN and SYDVKM. DNA of the CDR3: TGTGCCAGCAGTTTGGTCAGAATCACTGAAGCTTTCTTT. Translated, it gives CASSLVRITEAFF.

This chain connects TRBV5-1 to TRBJ2-5; TRBD1 is a possible D gene (6 bases). There are 15 residues in the CDR3. CDR1 is SGHRS, CDR2 YFSETQ, per germline. V lost 4 bases and J lost 0, with 13 bases in between. The CDR3 nucleotides read TGCGCCAGCAGCGCCATAGGACAGTACCAAGAGACCCAGTACTTC. This translates into CASSAIGQYQETQYF.

This clone was observed once. The chain uses TRBV10-2 and TRBJ2-7, with TRBD2 as a possible D gene (6 bases). Deletions cut 6 bases from V and 3 bases from J, with 15 bases between. Per the germline V gene, CDR1 is WSHSY and CDR2 is SAAADI. The CDR3 is 14 residues long. In DNA, the CDR3 is TGCGCCAGCAGCACCCGACTAGTCATCTACGAGCAGTACTTC. Its translation is CASSTRLVIYEQYF.

The chain joins TRBV28 to TRBJ2-1, with 8 bases lining up with TRBD2. This CDR3 contains 15 residues. The V gene end was trimmed by 2 bases and the J gene end by 7 bases; junction bases not matched to a gene: 7. Germline V lookup: CDR1 MDHEN, CDR2 SYDVKM. CDR3 sequence reads: CASSLRAGGRNEQFF. The CDR3 coding sequence is TGTGCCAGCAGTTTAAGGGCGGGAGGTAGGAATGAGCAGTTCTTC.

The sample holds a few counts of this clone. V usage is TRBV4-1 and J usage is TRBJ2-7; 10 nucleotides line up with TRBD2. Germline V gives CDR1 MGHRA, CDR2 YSYEKL. The CDR3 has 17 amino acids. V was pared by 2 bases and J by 3 bases, with 10 bases of the junction left unmatched. CDR3 amino acids: CASSQFVSGGPGYEQYF. The CDR3 nucleotides are TGCGCCAGCAGCCAATTCGTTAGCGGGGGGCCCGGCTACGAGCAGTACTTC.

The rearrangement links TRBV2 to TRBJ2-2; 8 bases are a match to TRBD2. CDR1 and CDR2 (germline): SNHLY, FYNNEI. The ends lost 4 bases at V and 7 bases at J; junction bases unmatched: 2. The CDR3 covers 13 residues. The CDR3 nucleotides are TGTGCCAGCAGTGTTAGCGGGATCGGGGAGCTGTTTTTT. It yields the protein CASSVSGIGELFF.

This clone has only a few counts. The gene calls are TRBV11-2 and TRBJ1-2; possible D gene TRBD1, 6 bases. Per germline, CDR1 SGHAT and CDR2 FQNNGV. This CDR3 has 13 amino acids. The V end lost 3 bases, the J end lost 7 bases, and 12 bases lay between the germline ends. The CDR3 loop reads CASSFRGAGGYTF. The CDR3 DNA sequence: TGTGCCAGCAGCTTCCGGGGGGCGGGTGGCTACACCTTC.

The chain combines TRBV29-1 with TRBJ2-3; 9 nucleotides agree with TRBD1. Germline CDR1 and CDR2: SQVTM and ANQGSEA. The CDR3 runs to 14 residues. In DNA, the CDR3 is TGCAGTGGGGTACAGGGGGCCGTTGGAGATACGCAGTATTTT. Its protein product is CSGVQGAVGDTQYF.

V usage is TRBV18 and J usage is TRBJ1-2; maybe TRBD1 (5 bases). Germline loops: CDR1 KGHSH, CDR2 LQKENI. CDR3 length: 14 residues. Between the trimmed V and J ends, which lost 3 bases and 12 bases, there was a span of 20 bases. The chain's CDR3 is CASSPTPGQPLDTF. In DNA form, the CDR3 reads TGTGCCAGCTCACCCACACCCGGACAACCCCTAGACACCTTC.

V is TRBV4-2 and J is TRBJ1-5; TRBD1 aligns across 7 bases. The CDR3 sequence is 17 residues long. V trimming: 1 base; J trimming: 3 bases; junction bases outside the gene matches: 9. Germline V gene data show CDR1 as LGHNA and CDR2 as YNFKEQ. CDR3 residues: CASSQGRGRRDNQPQHF. The CDR3 DNA reads as TGTGCCAGCAGCCAAGGTAGGGGGCGAAGGGACAATCAGCCCCAGCATTTT.

This chain joins TRBV28 and TRBJ2-1; 8 bases are a match to TRBD2. The V and J ends lost 2 bases and 7 bases, in that order; junction bases with no gene match: 7. Germline V gene sequence: CDR1 MDHEN, CDR2 SYDVKM. The CDR3 sequence is 15 residues long. The DNA for the CDR3 is TGTGCCAGCAGTTTACCGCGGGAGGTGCGGAATGAGCAGTTCTTC. This codes for CASSLPREVRNEQFF.

The chain is built from TRBV6-1 and TRBJ1-4, with 7 bases lining up with TRBD1. The CDR3 has 18 amino acids. V gave up 2 bases and J gave up 0 bases; unmatched junction bases: 9. Germline V gene data show CDR1 as MNHNS and CDR2 as SASEGT. The DNA of the CDR3 is TGTGCCAGCAGTGAATCTGGGGACAGTCTTTCAACTAATGAAAAACTGTTTTTT. Protein product: CASSESGDSLSTNEKLFF.

The CDR3 reads CASSPETGSYEQYF. CDR3 DNA: TGTGCCAGCTCACCAGAGACAGGCTCCTACGAGCAGTACTTC. The rearrangement joins TRBV18 to TRBJ2-7, with a possible D match to TRBD1 (6 bases). Trimming left V 2 bases short and J 0 bases short, with 8 bases between. CDR3 length: 14 amino acids. CDR1 and CDR2 (germline): KGHSH, LQKENI.

The sample holds one count of this clone. The chain joins TRBV6-5 to TRBJ1-5; TRBD1 is a possible D gene (6 bases). The V and J ends lost 2 bases and 16 bases respectively, with 18 bases between them. Germline values: CDR1 MNHEY, CDR2 SVGAGI. This CDR3 has 13 residues. CDR3 sequence (DNA): TGTGCCAGCAGTTACCGCCCGGGAACAGGGATACATTTT. It specifies CASSYRPGTGIHF.

The chain combines TRBV28 with TRBJ1-5; possibly TRBD1 for D (6 bases). CDR3 length: 16 residues. Germline loops: CDR1 MDHEN, CDR2 SYDVKM. Trimming removed 1 base at V and 0 bases at J, with 10 bases between. CDR3 region: CASSLSTGYSNQPQHF. For the CDR3, the DNA is TGTGCCAGCAGTTTATCGACAGGATATAGCAATCAGCCCCAGCATTTT.